These T cell receptor beta chains were read from a single sample in a study of blood T cell repertoires in COVID-19. The repertoire was sequenced with immunoSEQ multiplex PCR; TCRdb's copy has only in-frame clones and lacks some. The sample holds roughly 180,000 clones, approximately 80% seen once. Sequencing was performed on peripheral blood. The receptor source for this set is a woman in her 40s with COVID-19, enrolled during active disease. Each CDR3 is given with its conserved first and last residue. A D gene is named only where the DNA matches it firmly. Not all rows give a size; the values are once, few, many and, for expanded clones, a class.

J | V | D | size | DNA | CDR3
TRBJ2-3 | TRBV19 | TRBD2 | - | TGTGCCAGTAGTCGGGCTAGCGGGAGCACAGATACGCAGTATTTT | CASSRASGSTDTQYF
TRBJ2-1 | TRBV12-5 | TRBD2 | - | TGTGCTAGTGCCCCAGGGGTTAGCGGGAGGGCCCATGAGCAGTTCTTC | CASAPGVSGRAHEQFF
TRBJ2-1 | TRBV6-5 | TRBD2 | - | TGTGCCAGCAGTTACTGGACTAGCGGGAGCTTCAATGAGCAGTTCTTC | CASSYWTSGSFNEQFF
TRBJ1-2 | TRBV24-1 | - | - | TGTGCCACCAGTGATACAAGTTATTATGGCTACACCTTC | CATSDTSYYGYTF
TRBJ1-2 | TRBV5-4 | TRBD1 | - | TGTGCCAGCAGCCTAACGGGACAGAACTATGGCTACACCTTC | CASSLTGQNYGYTF
TRBJ2-4 | TRBV28 | TRBD1 | - | TGTTCCTCGAAACCGGGACAGGGAACGGCCAAAAACATTCAGTACTTC | CSSKPGQGTAKNIQYF
TRBJ2-1 | TRBV9 | - | - | TGTGCCAGCAGCCCTCTTTTGGGAGAAGGCGAGCAGTTCTTC | CASSPLLGEGEQFF
TRBJ1-1 | TRBV5-1 | - | - | TGCGCCAGCAGCTTGGTTCAGGGTGGGGACACTGAAGCTTTCTTT | CASSLVQGGDTEAFF
TRBJ2-6 | TRBV19 | - | - | TGTGCCAGTAGTATGTATAGCTCTGGGGCCAACGTCCTGACTTTC | CASSMYSSGANVLTF
TRBJ2-7 | TRBV19 | TRBD2 | - | TGTGCCAGCAGGACTAGCGGGAGAGGCTACGAGCAGTACTTC | CASRTSGRGYEQYF
TRBJ1-2 | TRBV4-1 | TRBD1 | - | TGCGCCAGCAGCCAAGATTCGGGACAGGGGTTCTATGGCTACACCTTC | CASSQDSGQGFYGYTF
TRBJ2-3 | TRBV29-1 | - | - | TGCAGCGTTGCTCCCCCTACGCAGTATTTT | CSVAPPTQYF
TRBJ1-2 | TRBV19 | - | - | TGTGCCAGTCTCGCAGGGCCCACTAACTATGGCTACACCTTC | CASLAGPTNYGYTF
TRBJ2-1 | TRBV6-5 | - | - | TGTGCCAGCAGTTCGGAGCGGGTCCGCTTCAATGAGCAGTTCTTC | CASSSERVRFNEQFF
TRBJ2-1 | TRBV5-1 | - | - | TGCGCCAGCAGCTTGTTGGGTGCGGGGCTCGAGCAGTTCTTC | CASSLLGAGLEQFF
TRBJ1-4 | TRBV27 | TRBD1 | - | TGTGCCAGCAGTCCTACAGGGGCAACTAATGAAAAACTGTTTTTT | CASSPTGATNEKLFF
TRBJ2-3 | TRBV11-3 | - | - | TGTGCCAGCAGCTTTGGGTCTGGGCGGGCCACAGATACGCAGTATTTT | CASSFGSGRATDTQYF
TRBJ1-1 | TRBV6-5 | - | - | TGTGCCAGCAGTTATGGGCAGGGGAACACTGAAGCTTTCTTT | CASSYGQGNTEAFF
TRBJ2-3 | TRBV18 | TRBD2 | - | TGTGCCAGCTCACTCAGCGGGGGGGCCATATACTCGCAGTATTTT | CASSLSGGAIYSQYF
TRBJ1-2 | TRBV18 | - | few | TGTGCCAGCTCACCACCTCGACAGGCGCCCCTCTATGGCTACACCTTC | CASSPPRQAPLYGYTF
TRBJ2-1 | TRBV12-5 | TRBD2 | once | TGTGCTAGCAGGACTAGCGGGAGTGATGAGCAGTTCTTC | CASRTSGSDEQFF
TRBJ1-6 | TRBV6-4 | - | - | TGTGCCGAGGAGGAAAGCCAGCTCTCACCCCTCCACTTT | CAEEESQLSPLHF
TRBJ1-4 | TRBV9 | TRBD1 | - | TGTGCCAGCAACCCGGACAGGGGGAACGAAAAACTGTTTTTT | CASNPDRGNEKLFF
TRBJ1-2 | TRBV6-6 | TRBD1 | - | TGTGCCAGCAGTTATGGGACAGAACTCTATGGCTACACCTTC | CASSYGTELYGYTF
TRBJ2-7 | TRBV6-5 | TRBD1 | - | TGTGCCAGCAGGGACAGGGTCTACGAGCAGTACTTC | CASRDRVYEQYF
TRBJ1-2 | TRBV24-1 | TRBD1 | - | TGTGCCACCAGTGATTCCGGGACAGGGATTTTTGATGGCTACACCTTC | CATSDSGTGIFDGYTF
TRBJ2-5 | TRBV18 | TRBD2 | - | TGTGCCAGCTCACCGCGAGACGGGGGGAAGCGGACCCAGTACTTC | CASSPRDGGKRTQYF